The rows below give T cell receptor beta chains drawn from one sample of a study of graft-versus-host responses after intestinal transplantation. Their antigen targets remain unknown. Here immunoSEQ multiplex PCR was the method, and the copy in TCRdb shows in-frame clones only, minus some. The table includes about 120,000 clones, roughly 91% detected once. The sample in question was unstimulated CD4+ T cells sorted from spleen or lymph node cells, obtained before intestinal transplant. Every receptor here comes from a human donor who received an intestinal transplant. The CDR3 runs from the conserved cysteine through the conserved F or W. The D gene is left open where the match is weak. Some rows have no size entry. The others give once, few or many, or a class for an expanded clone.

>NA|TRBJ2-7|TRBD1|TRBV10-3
CAITPGQGAYEQYF
TGTGCCATCACACCCGGGCAGGGGGCTTACGAGCAGTACTTC
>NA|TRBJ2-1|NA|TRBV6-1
CASKLDPRILNEQFF
TGTGCCAGCAAATTGGACCCTAGAATACTGAATGAGCAGTTCTTC
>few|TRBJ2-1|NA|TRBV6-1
CASSWDGATEQFF
TGTGCCAGCAGCTGGGACGGGGCTACGGAGCAGTTCTTC
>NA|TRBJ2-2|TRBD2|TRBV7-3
CASSLLAGLDTGELFF
TGTGCCAGCAGCTTACTAGCGGGCCTTGACACCGGGGAGCTGTTTTTT
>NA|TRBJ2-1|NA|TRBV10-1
CASSEFQGPEQFF
TGCGCCAGCAGTGAGTTTCAGGGACCAGAGCAGTTCTTC
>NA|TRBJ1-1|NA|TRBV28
CASSLGGVLNTEAFF
TGTGCCAGCAGTTTAGGTGGGGTTCTGAACACTGAAGCTTTCTTT
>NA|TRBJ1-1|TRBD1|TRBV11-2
CASSLDRRLNTEAFF
TGTGCCAGCAGCTTGGACAGGCGGTTGAACACTGAAGCTTTCTTT
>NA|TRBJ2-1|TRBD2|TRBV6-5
CASSNGAGGSNEQFF
TGTGCCAGCAGCAACGGAGCGGGAGGTAGTAATGAGCAGTTCTTC
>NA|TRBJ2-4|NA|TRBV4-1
CASSQENRPGFIRWNIQYF
TGCGCCAGCAGCCAAGAGAATAGACCCGGATTCATTCGATGGAACATTCAGTACTTC
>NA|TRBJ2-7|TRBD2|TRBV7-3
CASSLNHAGGYEQYF
TGTGCCAGCAGCTTAAATCATGCGGGAGGCTACGAGCAGTACTTC
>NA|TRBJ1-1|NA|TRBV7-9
CASSLATVPEAFF
TGTGCCAGCAGCTTAGCGACGGTCCCTGAAGCTTTCTTT
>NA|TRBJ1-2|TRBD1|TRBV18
CASSPGQGAGGYTF
TGTGCCAGCTCACCCGGACAGGGGGCGGGTGGCTACACCTTC
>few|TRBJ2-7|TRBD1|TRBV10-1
CASSERQGGEQYF
TGCGCCAGCAGTGAAAGACAGGGCGGCGAGCAGTACTTC
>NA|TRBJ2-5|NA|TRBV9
CASSGAGETQYF
TGTGCCAGCAGCGGGGCAGGGGAGACCCAGTACTTC
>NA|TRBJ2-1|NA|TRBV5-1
CASSSSTTSSYNEQFF
TGCGCCAGCAGCTCTTCGACTACAAGCTCCTACAATGAGCAGTTCTTC
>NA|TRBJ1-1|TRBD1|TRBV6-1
CASNRGVMNTEAFF
TGTGCCAGCAACAGGGGCGTTATGAACACTGAAGCTTTCTTT
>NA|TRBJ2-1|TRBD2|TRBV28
CASSPLGAGGPMRSYNEQFF
TGTGCCAGCAGTCCCCTCGGAGCGGGAGGGCCAATGCGCTCCTACAATGAGCAGTTCTTC
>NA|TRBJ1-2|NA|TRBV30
CAWGSGYGYTF
TGTGCCTGGGGATCGGGCTATGGCTACACCTTC
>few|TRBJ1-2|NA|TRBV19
CASSIELTSGGYTF
TGTGCCAGTAGTATAGAGCTTACAAGCGGTGGCTACACCTTC
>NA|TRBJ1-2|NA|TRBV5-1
CASSLAGGGAGYGYTF
TGCGCCAGCAGCTTGGCCGGGGGGGGCGCCGGGTATGGCTACACCTTC
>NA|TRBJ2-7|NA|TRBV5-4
CASSRGLKPYEQYF
TGTGCCAGCAGCAGGGGTCTTAAGCCCTACGAGCAGTACTTC
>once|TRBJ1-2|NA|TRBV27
CASSLKGGYGYTF
TGTGCCAGCAGTTTAAAGGGGGGCTATGGCTACACCTTC
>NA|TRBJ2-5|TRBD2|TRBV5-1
CASSLSGSMETQYF
TGCGCCAGCAGCTTGAGCGGGAGTATGGAGACCCAGTACTTC
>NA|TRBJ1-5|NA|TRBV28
CANYDNRGDPQHF
TGTGCCAACTACGACAATCGAGGAGACCCCCAGCATTTT
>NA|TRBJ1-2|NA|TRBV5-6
CASSLVGMRTNGYTF
TGTGCCAGCAGCTTGGTTGGTATGAGGACAAATGGCTACACCTTC
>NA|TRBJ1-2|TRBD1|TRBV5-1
CASSSDRGLAGYTF
TGCGCCAGCAGCTCGGACAGGGGACTTGCTGGCTACACCTTC
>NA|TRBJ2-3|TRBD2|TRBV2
CASSDVTGAGVVDTQYF
TGTGCCAGCAGTGACGTTACGGGAGCGGGAGTGGTAGATACGCAGTATTTT
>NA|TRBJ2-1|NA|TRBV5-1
CASRNRDAPFF
TGCGCCAGCAGGAACCGGGACGCCCCTTTCTTC
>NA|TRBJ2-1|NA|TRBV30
CAWSLQGPWGNEQFF
TGTGCCTGGAGTTTACAGGGACCTTGGGGGAATGAGCAGTTCTTC
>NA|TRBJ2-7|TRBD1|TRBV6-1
CASSPPRDRVHEQYF
TGTGCCAGCAGCCCCCCCCGGGACAGGGTCCACGAGCAGTACTTC